The rows below give T cell receptor beta chains drawn from one sample of a study of shared clonotypes between healthy human individuals. TCRdb's table, derived via immunoSEQ multiplex PCR, lists solely in-frame clones and lacks some. Of approximately 700,000 clones listed, roughly 72% are singletons. Sequencing used memory CD4+ T cells sorted from blood. Source of these receptors: a woman aged 30 to 39 in good health. Each CDR3 is given with its conserved first and last residue. Each record gives: D gene, J gene, V gene, CDR3 protein. A D gene is named only where the DNA matches it firmly.

>TRBD1|TRBJ1-1|TRBV18
CASSPQGASTEAFF
>NA|TRBJ1-2|TRBV2
CASSFRRETVYGYTF
>NA|TRBJ2-2|TRBV27
CASRPQRFTGELFF
>NA|TRBJ2-7|TRBV14
CASSQEWPGPLEQYF
>NA|TRBJ2-7|TRBV11-2
CASSYHYEQYF
>NA|TRBJ2-5|TRBV28
CASSSDLQETQYF
>TRBD1|TRBJ1-4|TRBV10-3
CAIRTDRGNEKLFF
>TRBD2|TRBJ2-5|TRBV7-6
CASRTGTSGSRQYF
>TRBD2|TRBJ2-5|TRBV28
CASGKGLATHKTQYF
>TRBD2|TRBJ2-5|TRBV11-3
CASSFRLAGGPETQYF
>NA|TRBJ2-5|TRBV7-8
CASSPPVGGLETQYF